A selection of T cell receptor beta chains follows, all from one sample in a study of blood T cell repertoires in COVID-19. Some clones are missing from TCRdb's copy, which holds only in-frame ones; the method was immunoSEQ multiplex PCR. Altogether roughly 33,000 clones are present, about 87% being singletons, with the ten largest covering around 10%. The sequenced material came from peripheral blood. These receptors all come from a man aged 80 or over with active COVID-19. Both conserved end residues are part of each CDR3. A D gene is named only where the DNA matches it firmly. Clone size appears in some rows only: once, few, many, or a class for an expanded clone.

TRBJ2-2 | TRBD1 | . | TRBV27 | CASSPGTANTGELFF | TGTGCCAGCAGTCCCGGGACAGCGAACACCGGGGAGCTGTTTTTT
TRBJ1-5 | . | . | TRBV7-9 | CASSLGDTQNQPQHF | TGTGCCAGCAGCTTAGGGGACACCCAGAATCAGCCCCAGCATTTT
TRBJ2-1 | . | . | TRBV11-3 | CASSPVNEQFF | TGTGCCAGCAGTCCAGTGAATGAGCAGTTCTTC
TRBJ1-2 | TRBD1 | . | TRBV19 | CASFSGTGLRYTF | TGTGCCAGCTTCTCCGGGACAGGGTTGCGGTACACCTTC
TRBJ2-3 | TRBD1 | . | TRBV4-3 | CASSQGLQGARTDTQYF | TGCGCCAGCAGCCAAGGATTACAGGGGGCCCGCACAGATACGCAGTATTTT
TRBJ2-6 | TRBD1 | . | TRBV27 | CASSSLDRGFSGANVLTF | TGTGCCAGCAGCTCCTTGGACAGGGGGTTCTCTGGGGCCAACGTCCTGACTTTC
TRBJ1-2 | . | . | TRBV2 | CASSEARRTAYYGYTF | TGTGCCAGCAGTGAAGCGAGGAGGACAGCATACTATGGCTACACCTTC
TRBJ1-2 | . | . | TRBV21-1 | CASTPTGNYGYTF | TGTGCCAGCACTCCGACGGGGAACTATGGCTACACCTTC
TRBJ2-7 | TRBD1 | . | TRBV2 | CAYKTGTSSYEQYF | TGTGCCTACAAGACAGGGACCAGCTCCTACGAGCAGTACTTC
TRBJ2-1 | TRBD2 | . | TRBV18 | CASSPGTSGNEQFF | TGTGCCAGCTCCCCCGGGACTAGCGGCAATGAGCAGTTCTTC
TRBJ1-1 | . | . | TRBV6-2/TRBV6-3 | CASSYSVGNTEAFF | TGTGCCAGCAGTTATTCGGTCGGGAACACTGAAGCTTTCTTT
TRBJ2-7 | . | . | TRBV20-1 | CSASQRYYEQYF | TGCAGTGCTAGTCAACGGTACTACGAGCAGTACTTC
TRBJ2-1 | TRBD2 | . | TRBV5-4 | CASSLGLAGGSYYNEQFF | TGTGCCAGCAGCCTGGGACTAGCGGGAGGTTCTTACTACAATGAGCAGTTCTTC
TRBJ1-6 | . | . | TRBV5-1 | CASSSTSTGNSPLHF | TGCGCCAGCAGCTCGACTTCAACGGGAAATTCACCCCTCCACTTT
TRBJ2-4 | TRBD2 | few | TRBV7-8 | CASSLTAGGSWENIQYF | TGTGCCAGCAGCTTAACAGCGGGAGGTTCTTGGGAAAACATTCAGTACTTC
TRBJ1-1 | TRBD1 | . | TRBV19 | CASQGQVLEAFF | TGTGCCAGCCAGGGACAGGTGCTTGAAGCTTTCTTT
TRBJ2-1 | TRBD2 | . | TRBV19 | CASSPDKIAGGYNEQFF | TGTGCCAGTTCCCCCGACAAAATAGCGGGAGGATACAATGAGCAGTTCTTC
TRBJ1-1 | . | . | TRBV27 | CASSGSSMNTEAFF | TGTGCCAGCAGTGGCAGTTCCATGAACACTGAAGCTTTCTTT
TRBJ2-2 | TRBD2 | . | TRBV27 | CASRTWTRRTGELFF | TGTGCCAGCCGTACCTGGACTAGACGGACCGGGGAGCTGTTTTTT
TRBJ2-7 | TRBD1 | . | TRBV6-6 | CASSYSVGTGKYEQYF | TGTGCCAGCAGTTACTCAGTCGGGACAGGGAAGTACGAGCAGTACTTC
TRBJ2-3 | TRBD2 | . | TRBV7-2 | CASSPRRGGTDTQYF | TGTGCCAGCAGCCCCCGTCGCGGGGGGACAGATACGCAGTATTTT
TRBJ1-4 | . | . | TRBV19 | CASSSRRPREEKLFF | TGTGCCAGTAGTTCCAGGAGGCCTCGGGAGGAAAAACTGTTTTTT
TRBJ2-1 | . | . | TRBV7-9 | CASSFVASYNEQFF | TGTGCCAGCAGCTTTGTAGCGAGTTACAATGAGCAGTTCTTC
TRBJ2-2 | . | once | TRBV6-2/TRBV6-3 | CASSFTPGLPTGELFF | TGTGCCAGCAGTTTCACACCGGGATTACCCACCGGGGAGCTGTTTTTT
TRBJ2-1 | TRBD2 | . | TRBV3-1/TRBV3-2 | CASSTRGAGGPSLYNEQFF | TGTGCCAGCAGCACTAGGGGAGCGGGAGGTCCATCCCTATACAATGAGCAGTTCTTC
TRBJ2-7 | . | . | TRBV21-1 | CASSNRVGLYF | TGTGCCAGCAGCAACCGGGTAGGACTGTACTTC
TRBJ1-6 | TRBD1 | . | TRBV2 | CASVQGGNSPLHF | TGTGCCAGTGTGCAGGGGGGTAATTCACCCCTCCACTTT
TRBJ2-6 | . | . | TRBV7-2 | CASSPLLISGANVLTF | TGTGCCAGCAGCCCCCTCCTAATCTCTGGGGCCAACGTCCTGACTTTC
TRBJ2-5 | TRBD1 | . | TRBV11-3 | CASSRQGGETQYF | TGTGCCAGCAGTAGACAGGGTGGAGAGACCCAGTACTTC
TRBJ1-3 | . | . | TRBV18 | CASSTGSGNTIYF | TGTGCCAGCTCAACAGGCTCTGGAAACACCATATATTTT
TRBJ1-5 | . | . | TRBV3-1/TRBV3-2 | CASSPRRANQPQHF | TGTGCCAGCAGCCCCCGGCGGGCCAATCAGCCCCAGCATTTT
TRBJ1-1 | TRBD1 | . | TRBV5-1 | CASSLGTANTEAFF | TGCGCCAGCAGCTTAGGGACAGCGAACACTGAAGCTTTCTTT
TRBJ2-7 | TRBD1 | . | TRBV5-6 | CASRYRDRELYEQYF | TGTGCCAGCAGATACCGGGACAGGGAACTGTACGAGCAGTACTTC
TRBJ2-1 | TRBD2 | . | TRBV29-1 | CSVGLAGAWGVANEQFF | TGCAGCGTCGGACTAGCGGGAGCATGGGGGGTAGCCAATGAGCAGTTCTTC
TRBJ2-1 | TRBD2 | . | TRBV7-2 | CASSLELGSGLVNNEQFF | TGTGCCAGCAGCTTAGAATTAGGGTCGGGACTAGTTAACAATGAGCAGTTCTTC
TRBJ2-3 | TRBD2 | . | TRBV10-3 | CAITPTSGRTDTQYF | TGTGCCATCACTCCGACTAGCGGGAGAACAGATACGCAGTATTTT
TRBJ2-3 | TRBD2 | . | TRBV6-6 | CASSPSLGAGGTDTQYF | TGTGCCAGCAGTCCCAGTCTCGGGGCGGGGGGCACAGATACGCAGTATTTT
TRBJ1-4 | . | . | TRBV7-2 | CASSRPGGKLFF | TGTGCCAGCAGCCGTCCCGGTGGTAAACTGTTTTTT
TRBJ1-1 | . | once | TRBV27 | CASSSQPSRGNTEAFF | TGTGCCAGCAGTAGCCAGCCTTCTAGGGGGAACACTGAAGCTTTCTTT
TRBJ2-7 | TRBD1 | . | TRBV5-6 | CASSPRGQKKIYEQYF | TGTGCCAGCAGCCCAAGGGGACAGAAGAAAATTTACGAGCAGTACTTC
TRBJ2-5 | . | . | TRBV19 | CASSLGHSNLGETQYF | TGTGCCAGTAGTCTGGGACATTCCAACCTTGGCGAGACCCAGTACTTC
TRBJ1-6 | . | . | TRBV4-1 | CASSVGEGYNSPLHF | TGCGCCAGCAGTGTTGGGGAGGGGTATAATTCACCCCTCCACTTT